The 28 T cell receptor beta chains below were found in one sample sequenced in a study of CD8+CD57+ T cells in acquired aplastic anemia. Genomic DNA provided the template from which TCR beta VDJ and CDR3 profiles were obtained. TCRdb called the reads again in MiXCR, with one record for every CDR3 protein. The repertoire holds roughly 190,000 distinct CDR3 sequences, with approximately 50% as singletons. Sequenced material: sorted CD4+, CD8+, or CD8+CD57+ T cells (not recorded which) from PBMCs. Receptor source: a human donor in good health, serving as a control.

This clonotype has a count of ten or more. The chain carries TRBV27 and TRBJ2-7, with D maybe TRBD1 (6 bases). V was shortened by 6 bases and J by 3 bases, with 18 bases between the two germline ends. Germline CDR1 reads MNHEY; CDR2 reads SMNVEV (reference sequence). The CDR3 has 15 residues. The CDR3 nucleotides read TGTGCCAGCAGGGAATGGGGACAAGCTCACTACGAGCAGTACTTC. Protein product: CASREWGQAHYEQYF.

The CDR3 DNA follows: TGTGCCAGCAGTTCCTCGGGACAGCGTCCCGACACTGAAGCTTTCTTT. It codes for CASSSSGQRPDTEAFF. The rearrangement links TRBV27 to TRBJ1-1, with 7 bases aligning to TRBD1. The CDR3 has 16 amino acids. Germline values: CDR1 MNHEY, CDR2 SMNVEV (reference sequence). The ends lost 4 bases at V and 3 bases at J; junction bases unmatched: 11.

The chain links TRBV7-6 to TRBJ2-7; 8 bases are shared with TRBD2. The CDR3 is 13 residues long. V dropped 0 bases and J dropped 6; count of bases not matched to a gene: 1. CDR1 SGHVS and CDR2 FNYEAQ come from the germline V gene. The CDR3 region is CASSLAGTSEQYF. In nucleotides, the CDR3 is TGTGCCAGCAGCTTAGCTGGGACTAGCGAGCAGTACTTC.

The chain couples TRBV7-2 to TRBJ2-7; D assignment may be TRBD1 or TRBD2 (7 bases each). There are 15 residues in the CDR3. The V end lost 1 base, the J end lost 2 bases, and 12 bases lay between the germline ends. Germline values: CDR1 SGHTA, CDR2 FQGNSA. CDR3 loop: CASSLVAGGAYEQYF. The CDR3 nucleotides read TGTGCCAGCAGCTTAGTGGCAGGGGGGGCCTACGAGCAGTACTTC.

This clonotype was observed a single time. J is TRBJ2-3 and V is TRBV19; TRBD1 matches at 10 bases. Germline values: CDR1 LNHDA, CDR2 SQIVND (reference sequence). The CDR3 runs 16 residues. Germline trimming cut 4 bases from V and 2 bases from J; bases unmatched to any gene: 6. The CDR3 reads CASSKRTGGVTDTQYF. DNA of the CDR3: TGTGCCAGTAGTAAGAGGACAGGGGGGGTCACAGATACGCAGTATTTT.

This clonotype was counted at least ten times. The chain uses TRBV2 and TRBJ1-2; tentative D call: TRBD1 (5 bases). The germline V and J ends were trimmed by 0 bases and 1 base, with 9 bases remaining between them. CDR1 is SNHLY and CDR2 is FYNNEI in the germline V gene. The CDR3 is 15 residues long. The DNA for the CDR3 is TGTGCCAGCAGTGAAGCGGGGCTGCTTAACTATGGCTACACCTTC. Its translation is CASSEAGLLNYGYTF.

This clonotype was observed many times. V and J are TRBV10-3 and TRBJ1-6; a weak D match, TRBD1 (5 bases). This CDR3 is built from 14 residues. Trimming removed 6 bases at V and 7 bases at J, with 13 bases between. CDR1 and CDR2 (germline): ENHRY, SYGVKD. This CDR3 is CAISPTGINSPLHF. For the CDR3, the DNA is TGTGCCATCAGCCCAACAGGTATCAATTCACCCCTCCACTTT.

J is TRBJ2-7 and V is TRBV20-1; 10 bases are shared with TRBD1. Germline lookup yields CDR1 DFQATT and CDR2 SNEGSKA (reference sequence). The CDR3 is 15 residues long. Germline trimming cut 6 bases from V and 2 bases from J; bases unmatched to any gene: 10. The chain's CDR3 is CSALNPGQGAYEQYF. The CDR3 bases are TGCAGTGCCCTCAATCCTGGACAGGGGGCCTACGAGCAGTACTTC.

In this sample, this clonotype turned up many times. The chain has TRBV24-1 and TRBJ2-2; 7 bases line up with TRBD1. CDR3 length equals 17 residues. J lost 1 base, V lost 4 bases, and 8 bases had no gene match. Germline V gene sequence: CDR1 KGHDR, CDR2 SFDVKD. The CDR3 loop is CATSESYRDRNTGELFF. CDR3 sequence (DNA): TGTGCCACCAGTGAGTCGTACCGGGACAGGAACACCGGGGAGCTGTTTTTT.

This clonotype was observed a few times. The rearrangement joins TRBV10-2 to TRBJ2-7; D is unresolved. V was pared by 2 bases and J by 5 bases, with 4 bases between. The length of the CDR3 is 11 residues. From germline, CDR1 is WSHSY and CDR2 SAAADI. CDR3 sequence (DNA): TGCGCCAGCAGTGAGGGCAACGAGCAGTACTTC. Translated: CASSEGNEQYF.

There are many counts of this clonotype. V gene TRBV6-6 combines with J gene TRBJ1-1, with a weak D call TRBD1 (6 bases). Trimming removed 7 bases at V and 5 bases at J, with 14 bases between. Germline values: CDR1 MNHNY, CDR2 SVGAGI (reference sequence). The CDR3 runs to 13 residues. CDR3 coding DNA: TGTGCCAGCACCTTAGGGGGGAGGACTGAAGCTTTCTTT. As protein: CASTLGGRTEAFF.

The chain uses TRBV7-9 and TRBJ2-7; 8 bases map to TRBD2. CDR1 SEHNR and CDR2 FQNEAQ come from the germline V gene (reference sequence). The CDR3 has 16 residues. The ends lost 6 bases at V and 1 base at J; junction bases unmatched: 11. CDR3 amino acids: CASSAGGGRVSYEQYF. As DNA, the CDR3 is TGTGCCAGCAGTGCGGGGGGAGGCAGGGTATCCTACGAGCAGTACTTC.

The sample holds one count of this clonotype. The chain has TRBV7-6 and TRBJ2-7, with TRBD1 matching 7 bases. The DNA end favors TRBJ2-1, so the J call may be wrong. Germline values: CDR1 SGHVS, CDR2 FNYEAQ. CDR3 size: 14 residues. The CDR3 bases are TGTGCCAGCAGCAACGGACAGGATTACAATGAGCAGTTCTTC. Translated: CASSNGQDYNEQFF.

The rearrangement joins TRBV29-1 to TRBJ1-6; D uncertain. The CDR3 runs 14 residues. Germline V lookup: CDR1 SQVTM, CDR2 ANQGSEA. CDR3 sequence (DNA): TGCGTCGTCCTCGGGAACCCCTCGACTTCACCCCTCCACTTT. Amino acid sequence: CVVLGNPSTSPLHF. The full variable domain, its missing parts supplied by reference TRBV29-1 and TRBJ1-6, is SAVISQKPSRDICQRGTSLTIQCQVDSQVTMMFWYRQQPGQSLTLIATANQGSEATYESGFVIDKFPISRPNLTFSTLTVSNMSPEDSSIYLCVVLGNPSTSPLHFGNGTRLTVT.

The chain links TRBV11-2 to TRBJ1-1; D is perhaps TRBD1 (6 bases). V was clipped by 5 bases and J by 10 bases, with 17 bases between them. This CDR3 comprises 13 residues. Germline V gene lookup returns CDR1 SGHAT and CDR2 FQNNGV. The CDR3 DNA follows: TGTGCCAGCAGCGGGAACAGGGTAATGGGAGCTTTCTTT. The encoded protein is CASSGNRVMGAFF.

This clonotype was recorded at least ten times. CDR3 sequence reads: CASSKSQGVEFHF. The CDR3 bases are TGTGCCAGCAGCAAAAGTCAGGGTGTTGAATTTCACTTT. The V gene is TRBV7-2, the J gene TRBJ1-6; D possibly corresponds to TRBD1 (5 bases). Germline V gene data show CDR1 as SGHTA and CDR2 as FQGNSA. V was shortened by 5 bases and J by 19 bases, with 21 bases between the two germline ends. The CDR3 is made up of 13 amino acids.

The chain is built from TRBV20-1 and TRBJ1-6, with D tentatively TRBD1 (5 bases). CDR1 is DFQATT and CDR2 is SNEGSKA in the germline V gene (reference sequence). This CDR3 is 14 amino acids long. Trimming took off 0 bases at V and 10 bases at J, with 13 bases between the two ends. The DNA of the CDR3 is TGCAGTGCTAGAGATCTAGGGGAGGGATCACCCCTCCACTTT. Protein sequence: CSARDLGEGSPLHF.

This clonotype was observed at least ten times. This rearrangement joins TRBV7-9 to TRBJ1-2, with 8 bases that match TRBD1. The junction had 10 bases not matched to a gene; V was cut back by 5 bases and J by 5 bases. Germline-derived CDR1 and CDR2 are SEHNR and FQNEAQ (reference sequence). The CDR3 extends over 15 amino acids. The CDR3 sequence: CASSLQGAEVYGYTF. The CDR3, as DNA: TGTGCCAGCAGCCTTCAGGGGGCAGAGGTTTATGGCTACACCTTC.

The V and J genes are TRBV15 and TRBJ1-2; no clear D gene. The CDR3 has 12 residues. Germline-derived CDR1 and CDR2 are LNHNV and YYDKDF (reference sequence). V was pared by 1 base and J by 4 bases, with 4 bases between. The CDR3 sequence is CATSRGAYGYTF. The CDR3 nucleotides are TGTGCCACCAGCAGAGGGGCCTATGGCTACACCTTC.

Here the CDR3 reads CATSREGVTYEQYF. The DNA of the CDR3 is TGTGCCACCAGCAGAGAGGGGGTCACCTACGAGCAGTACTTC. The rearrangement joins TRBV15 to TRBJ2-7; TRBD1 or TRBD2 may be the D gene (5 bases each). Trimming left V 0 bases short and J 2 bases short, with 8 bases between. Germline-derived CDR1 and CDR2 are LNHNV and YYDKDF (reference sequence). The CDR3 has 14 amino acids. The full variable domain, in which reference TRBV15 and TRBJ2-7 provide the parts outside the CDR3, is DAMVIQNPRYQVTQFGKPVTLSCSQTLNHNVMYWYQQKSSQAPKLLFHYYDKDFNNEADTPDNFQSRRPNTSFCFLDIRSPGLGDTAMYLCATSREGVTYEQYFGPGTRLTVT.

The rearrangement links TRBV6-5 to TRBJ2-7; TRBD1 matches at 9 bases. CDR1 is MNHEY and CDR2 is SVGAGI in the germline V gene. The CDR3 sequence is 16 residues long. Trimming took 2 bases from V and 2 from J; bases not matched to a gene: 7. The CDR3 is CASSYAGQGSPYEQYV. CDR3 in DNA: TGTGCCAGCAGTTACGCAGGACAGGGGAGCCCCTACGAGCAGTACGTC.

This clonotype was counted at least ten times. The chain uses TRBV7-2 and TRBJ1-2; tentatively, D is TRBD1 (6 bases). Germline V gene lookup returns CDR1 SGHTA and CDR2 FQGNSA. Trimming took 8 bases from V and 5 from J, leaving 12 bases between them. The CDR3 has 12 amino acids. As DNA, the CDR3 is TGTGCCAGCCTAAAACAGGGATATGGCTACACCTTC. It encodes CASLKQGYGYTF.

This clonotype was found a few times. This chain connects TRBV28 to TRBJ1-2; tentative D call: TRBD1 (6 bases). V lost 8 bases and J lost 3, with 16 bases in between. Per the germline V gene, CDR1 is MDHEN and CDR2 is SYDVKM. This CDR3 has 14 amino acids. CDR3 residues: CASQGGGWDYGYTF. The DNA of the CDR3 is TGTGCCAGCCAAGGGGGGGGTTGGGACTATGGCTACACCTTC.

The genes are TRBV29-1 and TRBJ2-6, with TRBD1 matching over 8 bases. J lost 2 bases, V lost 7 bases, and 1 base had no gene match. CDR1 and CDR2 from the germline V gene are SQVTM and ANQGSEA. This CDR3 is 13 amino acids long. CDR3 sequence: CSARGPGANVLTF. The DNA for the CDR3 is TGCAGCGCCAGGGGGCCTGGGGCCAACGTCCTGACTTTC. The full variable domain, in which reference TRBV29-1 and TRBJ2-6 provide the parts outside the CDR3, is SAVISQKPSRDICQRGTSLTIQCQVDSQVTMMFWYRQQPGQSLTLIATANQGSEATYESGFVIDKFPISRPNLTFSTLTVSNMSPEDSSIYLCSARGPGANVLTFGAGSRLTVL.

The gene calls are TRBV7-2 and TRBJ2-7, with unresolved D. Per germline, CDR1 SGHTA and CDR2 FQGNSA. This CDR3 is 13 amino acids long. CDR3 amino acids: CASGLNVGSEQYV. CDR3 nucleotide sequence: TGTGCCAGCGGCTTAAATGTTGGCTCCGAGCAGTACGTC.

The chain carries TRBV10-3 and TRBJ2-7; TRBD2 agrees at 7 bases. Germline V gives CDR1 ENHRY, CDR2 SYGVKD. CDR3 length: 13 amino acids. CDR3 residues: CAIGLADLSEQYF. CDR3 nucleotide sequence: TGTGCTATCGGCCTAGCGGACCTCTCCGAGCAGTACTTC.

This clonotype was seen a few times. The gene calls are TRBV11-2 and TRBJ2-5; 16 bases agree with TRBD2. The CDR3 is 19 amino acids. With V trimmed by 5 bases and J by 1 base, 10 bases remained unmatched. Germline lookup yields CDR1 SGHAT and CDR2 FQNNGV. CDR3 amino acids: CASSRYGTSGGGGQETQYF. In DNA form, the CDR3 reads TGTGCCAGCAGCCGATATGGGACTAGCGGGGGGGGGGGCCAAGAGACCCAGTACTTC.

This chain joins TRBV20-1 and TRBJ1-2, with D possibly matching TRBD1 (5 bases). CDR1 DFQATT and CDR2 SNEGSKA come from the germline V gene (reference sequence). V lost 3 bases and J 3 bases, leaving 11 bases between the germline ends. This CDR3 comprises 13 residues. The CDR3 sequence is CSASGAEYYGYTF. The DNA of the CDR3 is TGCAGTGCTAGCGGGGCCGAGTACTATGGCTACACCTTC.